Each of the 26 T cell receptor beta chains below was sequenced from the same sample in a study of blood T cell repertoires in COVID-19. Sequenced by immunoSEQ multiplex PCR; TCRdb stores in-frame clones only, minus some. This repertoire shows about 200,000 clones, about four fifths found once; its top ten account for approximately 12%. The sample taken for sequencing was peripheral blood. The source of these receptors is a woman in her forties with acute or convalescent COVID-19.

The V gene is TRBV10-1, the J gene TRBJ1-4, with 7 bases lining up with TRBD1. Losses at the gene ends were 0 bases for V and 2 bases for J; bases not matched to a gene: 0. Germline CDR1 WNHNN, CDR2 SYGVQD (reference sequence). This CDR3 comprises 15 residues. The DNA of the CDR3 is TGCGCCAGCAGTGAGTCCAGGGGGACTAATGAAAAACTGTTTTTT. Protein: CASSESRGTNEKLFF.

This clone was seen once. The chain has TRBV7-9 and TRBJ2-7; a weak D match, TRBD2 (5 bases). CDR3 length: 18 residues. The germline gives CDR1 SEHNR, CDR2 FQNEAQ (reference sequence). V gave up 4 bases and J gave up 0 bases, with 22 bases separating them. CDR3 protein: CASSSLIIRRAHSYEQYF. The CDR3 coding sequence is TGTGCCAGCAGCTCGTTAATTATTAGGCGGGCACACTCCTACGAGCAGTACTTC.

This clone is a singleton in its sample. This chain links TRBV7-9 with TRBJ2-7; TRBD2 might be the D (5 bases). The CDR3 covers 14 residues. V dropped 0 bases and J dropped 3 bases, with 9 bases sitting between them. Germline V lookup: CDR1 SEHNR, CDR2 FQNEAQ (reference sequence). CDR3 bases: TGTGCCAGCAGCTTAGCGATTGGAGGCTACGAGCAGTACTTC. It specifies CASSLAIGGYEQYF.

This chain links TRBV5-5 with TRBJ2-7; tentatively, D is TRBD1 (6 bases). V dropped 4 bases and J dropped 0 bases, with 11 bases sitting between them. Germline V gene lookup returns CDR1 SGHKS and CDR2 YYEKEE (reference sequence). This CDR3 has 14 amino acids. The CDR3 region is CASSRGHPSYEQYF. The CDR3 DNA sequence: TGTGCCAGCAGCCGGGGACACCCCTCCTACGAGCAGTACTTC.

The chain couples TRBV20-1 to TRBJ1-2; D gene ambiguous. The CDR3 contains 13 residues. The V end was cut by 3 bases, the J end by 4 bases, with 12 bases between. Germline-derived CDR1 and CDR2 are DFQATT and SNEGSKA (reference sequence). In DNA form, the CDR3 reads TGCAGTGCTAGTGATTTCCAGTCCTATGGCTACACCTTC. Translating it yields CSASDFQSYGYTF.

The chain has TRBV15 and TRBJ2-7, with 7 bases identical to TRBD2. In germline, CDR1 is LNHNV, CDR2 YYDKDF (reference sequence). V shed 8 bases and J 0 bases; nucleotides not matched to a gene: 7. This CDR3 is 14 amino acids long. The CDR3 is CATGLGGFSYEQYF. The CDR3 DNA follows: TGTGCCACCGGCTTGGGGGGGTTCTCCTACGAGCAGTACTTC.

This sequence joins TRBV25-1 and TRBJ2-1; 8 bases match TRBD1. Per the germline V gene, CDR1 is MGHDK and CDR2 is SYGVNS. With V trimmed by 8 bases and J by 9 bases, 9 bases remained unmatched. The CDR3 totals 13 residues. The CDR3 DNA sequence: TGTGCCAGCTCAGACAGGGGAGATGGTGAGCAGTTCTTC. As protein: CASSDRGDGEQFF. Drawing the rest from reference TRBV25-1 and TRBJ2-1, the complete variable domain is EADIYQTPRYLVIGTGKKITLECSQTMGHDKMYWYQQDPGMELHLIHYSYGVNSTEKGDLSSESTVSRIRTEHFPLTLESARPSHTSQYLCASSDRGDGEQFFGPGTRLTVL.

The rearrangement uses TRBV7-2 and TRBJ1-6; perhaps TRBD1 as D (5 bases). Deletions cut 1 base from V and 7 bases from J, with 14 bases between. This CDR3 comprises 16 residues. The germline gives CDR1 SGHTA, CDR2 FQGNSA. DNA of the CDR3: TGTGCCAGCAGCTTAGGGATAAGGGGCAGAAATTCACCCCTCCACTTT. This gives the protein CASSLGIRGRNSPLHF.

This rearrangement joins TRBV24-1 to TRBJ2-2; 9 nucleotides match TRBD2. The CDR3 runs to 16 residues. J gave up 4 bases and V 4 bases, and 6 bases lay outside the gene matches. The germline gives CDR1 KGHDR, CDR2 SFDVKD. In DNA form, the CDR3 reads TGTGCCACCAGTGACCCTACTAGCGGGCCCACCGGGGAGCTGTTTTTT. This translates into CATSDPTSGPTGELFF.

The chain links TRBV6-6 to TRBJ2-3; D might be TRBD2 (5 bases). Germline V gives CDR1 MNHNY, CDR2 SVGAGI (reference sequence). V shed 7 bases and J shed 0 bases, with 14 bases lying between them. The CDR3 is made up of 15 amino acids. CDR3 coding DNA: TGTGCCAGCAAGAGGGTGGGAAGTAGCACAGATACGCAGTATTTT. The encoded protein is CASKRVGSSTDTQYF.

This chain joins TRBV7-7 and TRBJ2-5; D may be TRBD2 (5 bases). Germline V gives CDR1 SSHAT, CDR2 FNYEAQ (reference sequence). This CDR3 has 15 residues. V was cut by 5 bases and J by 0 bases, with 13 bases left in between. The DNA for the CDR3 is TGTGCCAGCAGCCAGGACCCCGGGGACCAAGAGACCCAGTACTTC. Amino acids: CASSQDPGDQETQYF.

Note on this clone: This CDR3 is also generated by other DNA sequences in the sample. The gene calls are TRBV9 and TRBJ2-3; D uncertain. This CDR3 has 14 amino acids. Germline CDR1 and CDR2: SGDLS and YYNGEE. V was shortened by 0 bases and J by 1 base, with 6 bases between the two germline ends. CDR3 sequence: CASSVAVGTDTQYF. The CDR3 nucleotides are TGTGCCAGCAGCGTAGCAGTGGGCACAGATACGCAGTATTTT.

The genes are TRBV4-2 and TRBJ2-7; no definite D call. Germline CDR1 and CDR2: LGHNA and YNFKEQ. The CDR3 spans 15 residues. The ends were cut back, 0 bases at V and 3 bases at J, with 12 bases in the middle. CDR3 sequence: CASSQDQQSFYEQYF. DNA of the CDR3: TGTGCCAGCAGCCAAGATCAACAGAGTTTCTACGAGCAGTACTTC.

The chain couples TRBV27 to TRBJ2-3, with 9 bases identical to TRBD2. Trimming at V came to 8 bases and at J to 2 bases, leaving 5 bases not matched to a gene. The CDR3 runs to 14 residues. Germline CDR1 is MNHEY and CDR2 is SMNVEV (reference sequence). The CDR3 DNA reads TGTGCCAGCTCCGGACTAGCGCTCACAGATACGCAGTATTTT. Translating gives CASSGLALTDTQYF.

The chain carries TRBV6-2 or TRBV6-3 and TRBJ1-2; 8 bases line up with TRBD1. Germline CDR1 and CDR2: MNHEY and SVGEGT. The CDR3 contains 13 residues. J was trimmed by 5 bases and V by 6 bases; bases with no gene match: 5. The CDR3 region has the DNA TGTGCCAGCAGCACGGGACAGGTTTATGGCTACACCTTC. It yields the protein CASSTGQVYGYTF.

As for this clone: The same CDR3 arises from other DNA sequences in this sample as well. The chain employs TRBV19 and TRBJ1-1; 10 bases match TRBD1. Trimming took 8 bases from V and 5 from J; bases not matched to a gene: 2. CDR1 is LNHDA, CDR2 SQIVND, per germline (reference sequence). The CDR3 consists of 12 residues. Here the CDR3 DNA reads TGTGCCAGTCGGGACAGGGGAACTGAAGCTTTCTTT. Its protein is CASRDRGTEAFF.

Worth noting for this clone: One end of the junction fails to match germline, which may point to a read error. The CDR3, as DNA: TGTGCCAGCACCCACGAGGCAGCGGGAGGGGGACTTAAGGGGTTT. It yields the protein CASTHEAAGGGLKGF. The chain couples TRBV18 to TRBJ2-3; 10 bases are a match to TRBD2. The CDR3 consists of 15 residues. In germline, CDR1 is KGHSH, CDR2 LQKENI.

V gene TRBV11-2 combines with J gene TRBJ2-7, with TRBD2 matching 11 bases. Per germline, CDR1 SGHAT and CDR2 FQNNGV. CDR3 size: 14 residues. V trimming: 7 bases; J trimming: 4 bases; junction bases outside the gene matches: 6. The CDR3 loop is CASTALAGGYEQYF. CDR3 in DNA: TGTGCCAGCACTGCTCTAGCGGGGGGTTACGAGCAGTACTTC.

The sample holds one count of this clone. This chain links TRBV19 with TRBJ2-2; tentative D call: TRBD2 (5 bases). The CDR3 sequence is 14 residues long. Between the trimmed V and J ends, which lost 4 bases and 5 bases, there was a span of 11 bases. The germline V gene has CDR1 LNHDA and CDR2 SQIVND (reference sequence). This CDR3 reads CASSNPSPTGELFF. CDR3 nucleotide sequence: TGTGCCAGTAGTAATCCTAGCCCGACCGGGGAGCTGTTTTTT.

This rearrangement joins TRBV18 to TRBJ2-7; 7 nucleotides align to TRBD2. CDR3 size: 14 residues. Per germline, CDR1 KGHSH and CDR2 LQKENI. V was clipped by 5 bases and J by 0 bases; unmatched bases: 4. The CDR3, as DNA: TGTGCCAGCTCAAGCCGGGACTACTCCTACGAGCAGTACTTC. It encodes CASSSRDYSYEQYF.

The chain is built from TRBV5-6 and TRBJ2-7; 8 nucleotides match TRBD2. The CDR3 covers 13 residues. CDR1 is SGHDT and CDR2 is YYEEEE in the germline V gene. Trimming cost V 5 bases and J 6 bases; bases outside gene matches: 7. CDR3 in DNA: TGTGCCAGCAGTCACGGGGGGGCCTCCGAGCAGTACTTC. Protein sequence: CASSHGGASEQYF.

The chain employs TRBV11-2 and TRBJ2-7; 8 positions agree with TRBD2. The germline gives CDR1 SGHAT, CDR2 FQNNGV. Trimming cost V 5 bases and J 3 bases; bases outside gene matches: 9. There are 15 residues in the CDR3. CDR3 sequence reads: CASSRGTGGIYEQYF. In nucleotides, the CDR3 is TGTGCCAGCAGCCGCGGCACGGGAGGGATCTACGAGCAGTACTTC.

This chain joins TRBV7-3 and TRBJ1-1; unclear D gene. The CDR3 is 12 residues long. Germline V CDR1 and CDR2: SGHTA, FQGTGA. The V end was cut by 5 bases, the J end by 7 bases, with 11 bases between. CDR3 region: CASSPLVDEAFF. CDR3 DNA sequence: TGTGCCAGCAGCCCCCTAGTCGATGAAGCTTTCTTT. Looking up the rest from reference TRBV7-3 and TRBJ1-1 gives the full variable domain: GAGVSQTPSNKVTEKGKYVELRCDPISGHTALYWYRQSLGQGPEFLIYFQGTGAADDSGLPNDRFFAVRPEGSVSTLKIQRTERGDSAVYLCASSPLVDEAFFGQGTRLTVV.

Here the CDR3 DNA reads TGTGCCAGCAGCTTAGTGGGGACAGGGGATGGCTACACCTTC. It codes for CASSLVGTGDGYTF. The gene calls are TRBV7-2 and TRBJ1-2; TRBD1 aligns across 10 bases. Germline V gene data show CDR1 as SGHTA and CDR2 as FQGNSA. CDR3 length: 14 amino acids. Trimming took 1 base from V and 6 from J; bases not matched to a gene: 2.

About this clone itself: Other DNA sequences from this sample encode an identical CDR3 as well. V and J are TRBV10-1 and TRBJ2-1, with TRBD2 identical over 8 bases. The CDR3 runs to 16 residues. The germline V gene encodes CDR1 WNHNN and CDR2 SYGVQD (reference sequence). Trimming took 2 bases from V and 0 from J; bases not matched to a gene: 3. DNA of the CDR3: TGCGCCAGCAGTGAGAGCGGGGGAAGCTCCTACAATGAGCAGTTCTTC. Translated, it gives CASSESGGSSYNEQFF.

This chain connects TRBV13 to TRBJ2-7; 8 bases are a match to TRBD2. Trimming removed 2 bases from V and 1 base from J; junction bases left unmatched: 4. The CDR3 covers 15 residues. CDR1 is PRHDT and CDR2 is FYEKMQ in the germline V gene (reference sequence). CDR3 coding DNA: TGTGCCAGCAGCTTAAGCGGGGGAGGGTCCTACGAGCAGTACTTC. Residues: CASSLSGGGSYEQYF.